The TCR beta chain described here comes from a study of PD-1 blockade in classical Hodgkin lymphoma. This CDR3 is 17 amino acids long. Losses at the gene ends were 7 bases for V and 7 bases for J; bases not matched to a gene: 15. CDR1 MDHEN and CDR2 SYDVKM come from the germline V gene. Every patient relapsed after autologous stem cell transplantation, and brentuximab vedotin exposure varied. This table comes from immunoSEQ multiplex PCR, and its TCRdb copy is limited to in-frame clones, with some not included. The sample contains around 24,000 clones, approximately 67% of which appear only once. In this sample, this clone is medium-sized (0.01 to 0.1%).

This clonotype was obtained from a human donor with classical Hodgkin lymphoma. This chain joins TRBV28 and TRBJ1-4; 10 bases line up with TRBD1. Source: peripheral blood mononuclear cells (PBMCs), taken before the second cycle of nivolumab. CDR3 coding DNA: TGTGCCAGCACTATCGTTAGGGGACAGGGGATAAGTGAAAAACTGTTTTTT. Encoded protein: CASTIVRGQGISEKLFF.